These 30 T cell receptor beta chains were all obtained from the same sample, sequenced in a study of blood T cell repertoires in COVID-19. TCRdb's copy holds only in-frame clones and misses some; the assay was immunoSEQ multiplex PCR. The data show approximately 670,000 clones, 85% to 90% seen once. Sequencing was carried out using peripheral blood. These receptors came from a woman aged 18-29 years with acute or convalescent COVID-19.

This sequence joins TRBV7-8 and TRBJ2-3; 8 bases line up with TRBD2. The V gene's germline CDR1 is SGHVS and CDR2 FQNEAQ. CDR3 length: 15 residues. Unmatched junction bases numbered 5, after V lost 4 bases and J lost 2 bases. Written as DNA, the CDR3 is TGTGCCAGCAGCTCCCGGGGGGGTTCCACAGATACGCAGTATTTT. It is translated as CASSSRGGSTDTQYF.

The rearrangement joins TRBV4-1 to TRBJ2-7; unclear D gene. The germline V and J ends were trimmed by 1 base and 7 bases, with 11 bases remaining between them. Germline V gene lookup returns CDR1 MGHRA and CDR2 YSYEKL. This CDR3 region has 13 residues. In DNA, the CDR3 is TGCGCCAGCAGCCAAGGAAACACCTTGGAGCAGTACTTC. Translation gives CASSQGNTLEQYF.

The CDR3 region is CASSEWGGSYEQYF. CDR3 sequence (DNA): TGCGCCAGCAGTGAGTGGGGGGGATCCTACGAGCAGTACTTC. The gene calls are TRBV10-2 and TRBJ2-7; 7 bases match TRBD2. The germline V gene encodes CDR1 WSHSY and CDR2 SAAADI. The CDR3 consists of 14 residues. The V and J ends lost 1 base and 1 base, in that order; junction bases with no gene match: 1.

Of note for this clone: The same CDR3 also results from other DNA sequences found in this sample. The chain employs TRBV6-5 and TRBJ1-1; D ambiguous. Germline-derived CDR1 and CDR2 are MNHEY and SVGAGI. Trimming removed 2 bases at V and 5 bases at J, with 9 bases between. The CDR3 runs to 13 residues. The CDR3 reads CASSYNRGTEAFF. In DNA, the CDR3 is TGTGCCAGCAGTTACAACCGAGGGACTGAAGCTTTCTTT.

The chain is built from TRBV11-2 and TRBJ2-7; 11 bases fit TRBD2. Germline V CDR1 and CDR2: SGHAT, FQNNGV. With 2 bases clipped from V and 4 bases from J, the junction kept 7 bases outside the gene matches. The CDR3 is made up of 16 amino acids. The CDR3 spells CASSLRASGGWYEQYF. DNA of the CDR3: TGTGCCAGCAGCTTAAGGGCTAGCGGGGGGTGGTACGAGCAGTACTTC. Full variable domain (rest looked up from reference TRBV11-2 and TRBJ2-7): EAGVAQSPRYKIIEKRQSVAFWCNPISGHATLYWYQQILGQGPKLLIQFQNNGVVDDSQLPKDRFSAERLKGVDSTLKIQPAKLEDSAVYLCASSLRASGGWYEQYFGPGTRLTVT.

The chain joins TRBV6-6 to TRBJ1-5, with D maybe TRBD1 (6 bases). The CDR3 length is 15 residues. V lost 2 bases and J lost 5, with 13 bases in between. Germline values: CDR1 MNHNY, CDR2 SVGAGI (reference sequence). CDR3 nucleotide sequence: TGTGCCAGCAGTTACGCATACAGGGTAGATCAGCCCCAGCATTTT. Translating gives CASSYAYRVDQPQHF.

CDR3 in DNA: TGCAGCGCCCTTCACAGGGAGGGTCAGCCCCAGCATTTT. Translation: CSALHREGQPQHF. The chain recombines TRBV29-1 with TRBJ1-5; D might be TRBD1 (6 bases). The CDR3 extends over 13 amino acids. V lost 7 bases and J lost 6, with 16 bases in between. Germline-derived CDR1 and CDR2 are SQVTM and ANQGSEA.

The chain employs TRBV25-1 and TRBJ1-2, with TRBD1 matching over 7 bases. Trimming took 8 bases from V and 1 from J; bases not matched to a gene: 7. The CDR3 sequence is 14 residues long. Looked up from germline, CDR1 is MGHDK and CDR2 is SYGVNS. The CDR3 loop reads CASRSTGINYGYTF. CDR3 in DNA: TGTGCCAGCCGATCGACAGGGATTAACTATGGCTACACCTTC.

The genes are TRBV12-5 and TRBJ1-5; a possible D gene is TRBD1 (5 bases). V lost 0 bases and J lost 0, with 12 bases in between. The CDR3 is 17 amino acids. Looked up from germline, CDR1 is LGHNT and CDR2 is FRNRAP. CDR3 loop: CASGLVVAGDSNQPQHF. The CDR3 DNA sequence: TGTGCTAGTGGTTTGGTAGTGGCGGGGGATAGCAATCAGCCCCAGCATTTT.

CDR3 loop: CASSFAGGRHGYTF. As DNA, the CDR3 is TGTGCCAGCAGCTTTGCGGGGGGGCGACATGGCTACACCTTC. The chain carries TRBV5-4 and TRBJ1-2; D is possibly TRBD1 (6 bases). CDR3 size: 14 residues. Trimming cost V 2 bases and J 6 bases, with 14 bases left between them. Germline loops: CDR1 SGHNT, CDR2 YYREEE (reference sequence).

The chain combines TRBV9 with TRBJ1-2, with 8 bases fitting TRBD1. The CDR3 has 15 amino acids. Germline V gene data show CDR1 as SGDLS and CDR2 as YYNGEE. With 0 bases clipped from V and 5 bases from J, the junction kept 6 bases outside the gene matches. CDR3 DNA sequence: TGTGCCAGCAGCGTAGTTGGCAGGGGGCTATATGGCTACACCTTC. It codes for CASSVVGRGLYGYTF.

The chain employs TRBV2 and TRBJ1-1; the match to TRBD1 covers 7 bases. V lost 5 bases to trimming and J lost 3 bases; unmatched junction nucleotides: 6. The CDR3 runs to 14 residues. The germline V gene encodes CDR1 SNHLY and CDR2 FYNNEI. CDR3 nucleotides: TGTGCCAGCAGTCCCGGGACAGATTACACTGAAGCTTTCTTT. This translates into CASSPGTDYTEAFF.

The chain is built from TRBV6-4 and TRBJ1-6, with D unresolved. This CDR3 contains 13 residues. Trimming pared 4 bases from V and 8 bases from J, leaving 9 bases between. The germline V gene encodes CDR1 MRHNA and CDR2 SNTAGT. This chain's CDR3 is CASSALIDSPLHF. The CDR3 DNA reads as TGTGCCAGCAGTGCCCTTATCGATTCACCCCTCCACTTT.

The chain joins TRBV6-1 to TRBJ1-2; no definite D call. Per germline, CDR1 MNHNS and CDR2 SASEGT. The CDR3 loop spans 15 amino acids. V was clipped by 2 bases and J by 3 bases, with 13 bases between them. The CDR3, as DNA: TGTGCCAGCAGTGAACCCCTAGGCTGGGACTATGGCTACACCTTC. Its protein is CASSEPLGWDYGYTF.

This clone was recorded a few times. This CDR3 is CASSLVITGVTPLHF. As DNA, the CDR3 is TGTGCCAGCAGCTTAGTTATTACCGGTGTCACACCCCTCCACTTT. The chain carries TRBV11-2 and TRBJ1-6; no clear D. The V end was cut by 1 base, the J end by 11 bases, with 15 bases between. This CDR3 is built from 15 residues. Germline V gene sequence: CDR1 SGHAT, CDR2 FQNNGV.

V and J are TRBV6-5 and TRBJ2-7, with TRBD2 matching 11 bases. Germline-derived CDR1 and CDR2 are MNHEY and SVGAGI. V gave up 6 bases and J gave up 2 bases; unmatched junction bases: 6. This CDR3 is 15 amino acids long. The CDR3: CASRTYSGGAYEQYF. Here the CDR3 DNA reads TGTGCCAGCAGAACATATAGCGGGGGGGCCTACGAGCAGTACTTC.

This rearrangement joins TRBV5-1 to TRBJ1-1; 9 nucleotides agree with TRBD1. Looked up from germline, CDR1 is SGHRS and CDR2 is YFSETQ. This CDR3 contains 15 residues. V was clipped by 2 bases and J by 10 bases; unmatched bases: 12. The CDR3: CASSLSELTGGRAFF. CDR3 coding DNA: TGCGCCAGCAGCTTAAGCGAACTAACAGGGGGCAGAGCTTTCTTT. The whole variable domain, filled in from reference TRBV5-1 and TRBJ1-1, reads KAGVTQTPRYLIKTRGQQVTLSCSPISGHRSVSWYQQTPGQGLQFLFEYFSETQRNKGNFPGRFSGRQFSNSRSEMNVSTLELGDSALYLCASSLSELTGGRAFFGQGTRLTVV.

The rearrangement links TRBV7-2 to TRBJ2-7; D is perhaps TRBD2 (6 bases). CDR1 and CDR2 (germline): SGHTA, FQGNSA. V was shortened by 2 bases and J by 4 bases, with 18 bases between the two germline ends. The CDR3 is 16 amino acids. CDR3 sequence: CASSLKYSASEYEQYF. The CDR3 DNA is TGTGCCAGCAGCTTAAAATACTCGGCTAGCGAGTACGAGCAGTACTTC.

CDR3 bases: TGCAGTGCTTTTAGGGGGGGAGGGCAGTTCTTC. This codes for CSAFRGGGQFF. The chain has TRBV20-1 and TRBJ2-1, with D possibly TRBD2 on 7 matching bases. V dropped 5 bases and J dropped 12 bases, with 14 bases sitting between them. Germline V gives CDR1 DFQATT, CDR2 SNEGSKA (reference sequence). CDR3 length: 11 amino acids.

This chain links TRBV29-1 with TRBJ1-6; 10 nucleotides align to TRBD1. This CDR3 comprises 15 residues. Looked up from germline, CDR1 is SQVTM and CDR2 is ANQGSEA. Trimming cost V 7 bases and J 5 bases; bases outside gene matches: 8. Here the CDR3 reads CSAASGTGDNSPLHF. The CDR3 nucleotides are TGCAGCGCCGCGTCGGGGACAGGGGATAATTCACCCCTCCACTTT.

This rearrangement joins TRBV4-1 to TRBJ2-2, with TRBD1 matching over 9 bases. CDR3 size: 16 residues. Per germline, CDR1 MGHRA and CDR2 YSYEKL. Losses at the gene ends were 3 bases for V and 4 bases for J; bases not matched to a gene: 6. CDR3 region: CASSHPGQGGTGELFF. CDR3 DNA sequence: TGCGCCAGCAGCCACCCGGGACAGGGAGGCACCGGGGAGCTGTTTTTT.

This chain uses TRBV7-2 with TRBJ2-7; the match to TRBD2 covers 7 bases. CDR3 length equals 15 residues. Germline CDR1 SGHTA, CDR2 FQGNSA. The trim removed 5 bases at V and 3 bases at J, leaving 10 bases unmatched. CDR3 amino acids: CASSQQAGWDYEQYF. As DNA, the CDR3 is TGTGCCAGCAGCCAACAAGCGGGGTGGGACTACGAGCAGTACTTC.

The CDR3 DNA reads TGCAGCGCCGATGACAGGCTCTCAAACTATGGCTACACCTTC. Translated: CSADDRLSNYGYTF. The genes are TRBV29-1 and TRBJ1-2; TRBD1 is a possible D gene (6 bases). The V end was cut by 7 bases, the J end by 2 bases, with 17 bases between. Germline assignment: CDR1 SQVTM and CDR2 ANQGSEA. The CDR3 has 14 residues.

The chain uses TRBV27 and TRBJ1-1; D possibly corresponds to TRBD1 (6 bases). The CDR3 sequence is 14 residues long. The germline V and J ends were trimmed by 2 bases and 4 bases, with 11 bases remaining between them. Germline CDR1 and CDR2: MNHEY and SMNVEV (reference sequence). The CDR3 DNA sequence: TGTGCCAGCAGTTTAGGGGGCCGGGTCACTGAAGCTTTCTTT. It encodes CASSLGGRVTEAFF.

The chain links TRBV19 to TRBJ1-2; D is ambiguous. Germline CDR1 and CDR2: LNHDA and SQIVND (reference sequence). V was trimmed by 7 bases and J by 7 bases, leaving 10 bases between them. This CDR3 is built from 11 residues. CDR3 sequence (DNA): TGTGCCAGTACCGGGTTTGGTGGCTACACCTTC. It specifies CASTGFGGYTF.

The chain recombines TRBV15 with TRBJ2-7, with D unclear. Trimming pared 6 bases from V and 3 bases from J, leaving 6 bases between. This CDR3 is built from 11 residues. Germline V gives CDR1 LNHNV, CDR2 YYDKDF (reference sequence). The CDR3 nucleotides read TGTGCCACCAGAAATCTCTACGAGCAGTACTTC. Its protein product is CATRNLYEQYF.

The CDR3 bases are TGTGCCAGCAGTTTTAATGATAAGAGGAGAACTCAGCCCCAGCATTTT. It specifies CASSFNDKRRTQPQHF. This chain uses TRBV28 with TRBJ1-5; no reliable D call. The germline CDR1 and CDR2 sequences are MDHEN and SYDVKM. Deletions cut 3 bases from V and 6 bases from J, with 18 bases between. The CDR3 is 16 residues long.

The count of this clone is one. The chain carries TRBV2 and TRBJ1-2, with 9 bases aligning to TRBD1. With V trimmed by 6 bases and J by 1 base, 3 bases remained unmatched. Germline assignment: CDR1 SNHLY and CDR2 FYNNEI. The CDR3 has 14 residues. The CDR3 is CASRKDRGNYGYTF. The CDR3 nucleotides are TGTGCCAGCAGAAAGGACAGGGGTAACTATGGCTACACCTTC.

This rearrangement joins TRBV11-3 to TRBJ2-1; no firm D call. Germline V gene data show CDR1 as SGHNT and CDR2 as YENEEA. V was trimmed by 5 bases and J by 0 bases, leaving 8 bases between them. This CDR3 comprises 14 residues. CDR3 bases: TGTGCCAGCAGCATCTCTAGCTCCTACAATGAGCAGTTCTTC. It encodes CASSISSSYNEQFF.

J is TRBJ1-1 and V is TRBV21-1; TRBD1 is the table's D call and was not checked against the DNA. TRBV21-1 is a recognized pseudogene. CDR3 length: 16 amino acids. Here the CDR3 DNA reads TGTGCCAGCAGCAGGACAGGACCCAAATTGAACACTGAAGCTTTCTTT. This translates into CASSRTGPKLNTEAFF.